This TCR beta chain came from a study of cytomegalovirus exposure and HLA in healthy donors. Study-wide results and caveats: In a later analysis, HLA-associated beta chains showed higher expansion and lower generation probabilities than comparable chains. Differences between HLA loci emerged in a later analysis of TCR association rates, with DRB1 most and HLA-C fewest.

This clone appeared once. Its antigen is undetermined. PCR employed 60 Vbeta and 13 Jbeta primers. Assay used: immunoSEQ multiplex PCR; TCRdb lists only in-frame clones, some missing. The sample has 90,000 to 130,000 clones, around three quarters seen once. This clonotype was obtained from a woman under 40 in good health and CMV-seronegative. Sequenced sample: PBMCs.

Written as DNA, the CDR3 is TGTGCCAGCAGTGCCGGGACAGGGCGTAGCTCCTACGAGCAGTACTTC. Its protein is CASSAGTGRSSYEQYF. This sequence joins TRBV6-1 and TRBJ2-7, with 9 bases aligning to TRBD1. The CDR3 totals 16 residues. The germline gives CDR1 MNHNS, CDR2 SASEGT. V dropped 4 bases and J dropped 0; count of bases not matched to a gene: 7.